These 8 T cell receptor beta chains came from one sample sequenced in a study of beta chain features in type 1 diabetes. General study results and limits: TCRB CDR3s were moderately but significantly shorter in Type 1 diabetes patients in all four CD4+ subsets.

All of the isolated RNA was reverse transcribed, so expressed TCRB transcripts were sequenced. Only in-frame clones appear in the TCRdb table, and some are missing; sequencing was by immunoSEQ multiplex PCR. The sample yields almost 350,000 clones, 7% to 10% seen once. Which antigens these TCRs recognize remains unknown. Material: central memory CD4+ T cells from blood. The receptors were sampled from a man aged 25 to 40 with type 1 diabetes.

This clone was recorded many times. This chain joins TRBV11-2 and TRBJ2-1; 10 bases fit TRBD2. This CDR3 spans 16 amino acids. The junction had 3 bases not matched to a gene; V was cut back by 3 bases and J by 1 base. Germline lookup yields CDR1 SGHAT and CDR2 FQNNGV. The CDR3: CASSFILAGSYNEQFF. The CDR3, as DNA: TGTGCCAGCAGCTTCATACTAGCGGGGTCCTACAATGAGCAGTTCTTC.

This clone has more than one count but fewer than ten. The rearrangement links TRBV18 to TRBJ2-1; a possible D gene is TRBD1 (6 bases). This CDR3 has 15 residues. Germline CDR1 reads KGHSH; CDR2 reads LQKENI. Between the trimmed V and J ends, which lost 2 bases and 7 bases, there was a span of 15 bases. In nucleotides, the CDR3 is TGTGCCAGCTCACCAGTGGTACAGGGTGGAAATGAGCAGTTCTTC. Amino acids: CASSPVVQGGNEQFF.

This clone has a handful of counts. V usage is TRBV10-3 and J usage is TRBJ1-4, with D hard to call. Germline CDR1 and CDR2: ENHRY and SYGVKD. Trimming cost V 2 bases and J 1 base, with 5 bases left between them. This CDR3 contains 14 residues. The CDR3 DNA follows: TGTGCCATCAGTGAGACGGAAACTAATGAAAAACTGTTTTTT. This translates into CAISETETNEKLFF.

This clone was seen a few times. J is TRBJ1-5 and V is TRBV4-3, with D possibly TRBD1 on 5 matching bases. CDR1 and CDR2 (germline): LGHNA, YSLEER. The V end was cut by 1 base, the J end by 9 bases, with 16 bases between. This CDR3 comprises 15 residues. The CDR3 DNA sequence: TGCGCCAGCAGCCAAGCAACGGGGGGGGTCGGGCCCCAGCATTTT. It encodes CASSQATGGVGPQHF.

About this clone itself: A much larger clone differs by one base, so this may be a read error. V usage is TRBV7-2 and J usage is TRBJ2-5; 7 bases agree with TRBD1. Gene TRBJ2-7 matches the end of the DNA better, so the J call may be wrong. The CDR3 runs to 12 residues. CDR1 is SGHTA, CDR2 FQGNSA, per germline. Written as DNA, the CDR3 is TGTGCCAGCAGCGGGGACAGCTACGAGCAGTACTTC. Protein sequence: CASSGDSYEQYF.

In this sample, this clone turned up a few times. This CDR3 is CASSSAPGGTGGNQPQHF. CDR3 nucleotides: TGTGCCAGTAGTTCCGCACCCGGGGGGACAGGGGGCAATCAGCCCCAGCATTTT. This sequence joins TRBV19 and TRBJ1-5; 10 nucleotides agree with TRBD1. This CDR3 region has 18 residues. Trimming removed 5 bases from V and 2 bases from J; junction bases left unmatched: 12. Germline V gene lookup returns CDR1 LNHDA and CDR2 SQIVND (reference sequence).

This clone was seen a few times. This chain links TRBV7-9 with TRBJ2-5; D may be TRBD2 (5 bases). V dropped 5 bases and J dropped 1 base, with 11 bases sitting between them. The CDR3 consists of 14 residues. Germline V lookup: CDR1 SEHNR, CDR2 FQNEAQ (reference sequence). The CDR3 loop reads CASSQPLAQETQYF. The CDR3 nucleotides read TGTGCCAGCAGCCAACCCCTAGCCCAAGAGACCCAGTACTTC.

In its sample, this clone was seen a few times. This chain uses TRBV10-1 with TRBJ2-2; perhaps TRBD2 as D (5 bases). The CDR3 runs 15 residues. Trimming took 5 bases from V and 0 from J, leaving 10 bases between them. Germline V lookup: CDR1 WNHNN, CDR2 SYGVQD (reference sequence). The CDR3 DNA reads TGCGCCAGCAGTATAAGCGGTGCGAACACCGGGGAGCTGTTTTTT. Protein sequence: CASSISGANTGELFF.